This TCR beta chain appears in the sequencing data of a study of neurological immune-mediated disorders. TCRdb passed the 5' RACE reads through MiXCR, listing each CDR3 protein once. The repertoire consists of about 84,000 distinct CDR3 sequences, with approximately 4.3% occurring once and the leading ten covering 5.7%. Described time point: longitudinal time-point 3. This CDR3 region has 13 residues. Per the germline V gene, CDR1 is LNHDA and CDR2 is SQIVND (reference sequence). Germline trimming cut 8 bases from V and 4 bases from J; bases unmatched to any gene: 2. Only a few counts were recorded for this clonotype.

The sequence derives from a woman aged 60-70 years with multiple sclerosis. The chain recombines TRBV19 with TRBJ1-6; TRBD1 matches 7 bases. The sequencing input was PBMCs. The CDR3 sequence is CASSTGYNSPLHF. The DNA for the CDR3 is TGTGCCAGTTCGACAGGGTATAATTCACCCCTCCACTTT.